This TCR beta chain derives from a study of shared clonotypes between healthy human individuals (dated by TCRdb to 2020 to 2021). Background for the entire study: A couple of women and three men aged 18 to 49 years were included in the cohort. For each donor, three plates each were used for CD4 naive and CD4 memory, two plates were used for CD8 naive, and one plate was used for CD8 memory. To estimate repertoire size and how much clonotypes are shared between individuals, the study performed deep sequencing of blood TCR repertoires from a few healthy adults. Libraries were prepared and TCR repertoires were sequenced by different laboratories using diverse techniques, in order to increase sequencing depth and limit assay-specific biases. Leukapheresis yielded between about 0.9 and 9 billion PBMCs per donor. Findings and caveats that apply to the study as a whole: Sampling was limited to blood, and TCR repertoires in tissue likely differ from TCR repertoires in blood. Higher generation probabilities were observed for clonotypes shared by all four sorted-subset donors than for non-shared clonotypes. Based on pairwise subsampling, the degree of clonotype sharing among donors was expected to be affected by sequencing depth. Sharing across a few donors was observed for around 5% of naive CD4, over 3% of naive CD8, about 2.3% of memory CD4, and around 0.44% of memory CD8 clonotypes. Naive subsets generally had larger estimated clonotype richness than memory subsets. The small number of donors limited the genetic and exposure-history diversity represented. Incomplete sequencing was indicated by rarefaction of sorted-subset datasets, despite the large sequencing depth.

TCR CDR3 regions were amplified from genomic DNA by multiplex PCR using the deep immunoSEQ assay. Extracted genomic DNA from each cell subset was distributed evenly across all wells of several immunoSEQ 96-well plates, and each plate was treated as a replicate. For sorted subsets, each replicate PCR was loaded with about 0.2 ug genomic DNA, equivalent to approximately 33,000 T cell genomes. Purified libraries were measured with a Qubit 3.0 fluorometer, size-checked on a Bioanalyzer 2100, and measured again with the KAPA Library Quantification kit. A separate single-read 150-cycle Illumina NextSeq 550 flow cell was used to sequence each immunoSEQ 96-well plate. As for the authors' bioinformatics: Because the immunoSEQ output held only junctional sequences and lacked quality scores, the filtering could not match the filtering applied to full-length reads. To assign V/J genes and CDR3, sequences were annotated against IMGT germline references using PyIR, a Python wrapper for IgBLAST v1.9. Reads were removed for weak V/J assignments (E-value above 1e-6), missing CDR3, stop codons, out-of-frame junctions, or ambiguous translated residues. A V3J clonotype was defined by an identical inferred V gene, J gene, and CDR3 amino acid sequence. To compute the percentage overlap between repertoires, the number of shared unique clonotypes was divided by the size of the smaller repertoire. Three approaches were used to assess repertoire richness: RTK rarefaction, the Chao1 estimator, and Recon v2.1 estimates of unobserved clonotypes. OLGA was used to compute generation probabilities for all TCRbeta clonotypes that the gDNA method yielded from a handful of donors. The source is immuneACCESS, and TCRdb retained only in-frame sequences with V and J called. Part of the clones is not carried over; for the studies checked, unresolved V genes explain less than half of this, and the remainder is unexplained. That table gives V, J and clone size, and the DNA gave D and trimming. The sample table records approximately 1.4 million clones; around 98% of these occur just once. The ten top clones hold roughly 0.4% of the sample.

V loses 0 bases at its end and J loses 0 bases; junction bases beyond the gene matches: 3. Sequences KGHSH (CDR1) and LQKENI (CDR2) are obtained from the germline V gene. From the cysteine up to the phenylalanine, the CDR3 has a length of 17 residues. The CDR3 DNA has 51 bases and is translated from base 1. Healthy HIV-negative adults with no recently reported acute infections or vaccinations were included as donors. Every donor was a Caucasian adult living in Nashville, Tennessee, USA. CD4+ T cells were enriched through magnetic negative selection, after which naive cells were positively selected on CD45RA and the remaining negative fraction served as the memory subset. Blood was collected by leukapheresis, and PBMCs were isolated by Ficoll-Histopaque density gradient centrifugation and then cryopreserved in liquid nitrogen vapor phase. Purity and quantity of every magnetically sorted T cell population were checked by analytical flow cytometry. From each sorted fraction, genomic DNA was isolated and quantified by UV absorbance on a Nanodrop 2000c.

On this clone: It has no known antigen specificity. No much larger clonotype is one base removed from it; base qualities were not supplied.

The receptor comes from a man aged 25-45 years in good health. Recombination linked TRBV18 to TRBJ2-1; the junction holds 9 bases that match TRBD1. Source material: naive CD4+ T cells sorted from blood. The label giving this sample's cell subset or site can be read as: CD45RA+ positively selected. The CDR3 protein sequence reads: CASSPPTGGSSYNEQFF. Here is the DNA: TGTGCCAGCTCACCACCGACAGGGGGTAGCTCCTACAATGAGCAGTTCTTC. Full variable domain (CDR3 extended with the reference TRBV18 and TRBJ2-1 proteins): NAGVMQNPRHLVRRRGQEARLRCSPMKGHSHVYWYRQLPEEGLKFMVYLQKENIIDESGMPKERFSAEFPKEGPSILRIQQVVRGDSAAYFCASSPPTGGSSYNEQFFGPGTRLTVL.